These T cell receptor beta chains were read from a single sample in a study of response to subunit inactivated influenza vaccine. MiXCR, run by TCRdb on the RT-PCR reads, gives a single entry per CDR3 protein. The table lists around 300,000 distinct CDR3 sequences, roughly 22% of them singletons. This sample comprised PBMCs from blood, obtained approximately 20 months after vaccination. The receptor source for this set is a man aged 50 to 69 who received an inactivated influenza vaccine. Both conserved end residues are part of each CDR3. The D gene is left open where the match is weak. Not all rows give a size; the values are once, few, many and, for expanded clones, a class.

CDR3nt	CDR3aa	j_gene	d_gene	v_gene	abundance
TGTGCCAGCAGTGCTTCGACAGGGACTAGAAACACCATATATTTT	CASSASTGTRNTIYF	TRBJ1-3	TRBD1	TRBV6-2/TRBV6-3	.
TGCGCCAGCAGCCCGGACCCCGGGAGGGGTTACGAAAAACTGTTTTTT	CASSPDPGRGYEKLFF	TRBJ1-4	.	TRBV5-1	.
TGTGCCACCAGCAGAGAACTAGCGGGGTACGAGCAGTACTTC	CATSRELAGYEQYF	TRBJ2-7	TRBD2	TRBV15	few
TGTGCCAGCCATGGGGGGGCCTTTGGTGAGCAGTTCTTC	CASHGGAFGEQFF	TRBJ2-1	.	TRBV7-9	.
TGTGCCAGCGGGAGCGGAAACTCTGGAAACACCATATATTTT	CASGSGNSGNTIYF	TRBJ1-3	.	TRBV6-1	few
TGTGCCAGCAGTCCCACCCTCGGGACAGCCCTCAACACTGAAGCTTTCTTT	CASSPTLGTALNTEAFF	TRBJ1-1	TRBD1	TRBV3-1	few
TGTGCCACCTCACCGGGGGCCCGGATCGGAAACACCATATATTTT	CATSPGARIGNTIYF	TRBJ1-3	.	TRBV19	.
TGTGCCAGCACCGCGGGCCCTATTTACAACTATGGCTACACCTTC	CASTAGPIYNYGYTF	TRBJ1-2	.	TRBV28	.
TGTGCCAGCAGCTTAGTTGTGTCAGGGTGGGACACTGAAGCTTTCTTT	CASSLVVSGWDTEAFF	TRBJ1-1	.	TRBV11-2	few
TGCGCCAGCAGCAACTCGAACACCGGGGAGCTGTTTTTT	CASSNSNTGELFF	TRBJ2-2	.	TRBV5-1	.
TGTGCCAGCAGTTTACAGTCCACCTATCGAGAGCAGCACTTC	CASSLQSTYREQHF	TRBJ2-7	.	TRBV12-3/TRBV12-4	.
TGTGCCAGCAGTAAGGACAGGGGGCCAACATATTTT	CASSKDRGPTYF	TRBJ1-3	TRBD1	TRBV12-3/TRBV12-4	.
TGTGCCAGCAGCGTGGGGGGACAGATGGGCAATCAGCCCCAGCATTTT	CASSVGGQMGNQPQHF	TRBJ1-5	TRBD1	TRBV5-4	.
TGCAGTACTAGAGACCTCAGGGTCGGGAACACTGAAGCTTTCTTT	CSTRDLRVGNTEAFF	TRBJ1-1	.	TRBV20-1	.
TGCGCCAGCAGCTTGGAACAGAACACAGATACGCAGTATTTT	CASSLEQNTDTQYF	TRBJ2-3	.	TRBV5-1	few
TGTGCCAGCAGCACCACAGGAGCCGGTCGGGCTTTCTTT	CASSTTGAGRAFF	TRBJ1-1	.	TRBV27	.
TGTGCTAGTGGACTCGATCCCGGCACAGATACGCAGTATTTT	CASGLDPGTDTQYF	TRBJ2-3	.	TRBV12-5	.
TGTGCCAGCAGCTTGATCGAACAGGGAAGGTACGAGCAGTACTTC	CASSLIEQGRYEQYF	TRBJ2-7	.	TRBV5-6	few
TGTGCCAGCAGTGTAATGGGACAGACCTCGAACTCACCCCTCCACTTT	CASSVMGQTSNSPLHF	TRBJ1-6	TRBD1	TRBV6-2/TRBV6-3	few
TGCAGCGTTGAAGAGCGGGGGGCGCGGAACTATGGCTACACCTTC	CSVEERGARNYGYTF	TRBJ1-2	.	TRBV29-1	.
TGCGCCAGCAGCTACTCCGGGACCACGAACACCGGGGAGCTGTTTTTT	CASSYSGTTNTGELFF	TRBJ2-2	.	TRBV5-1	few
TGTGCCAGCGGAAGAGGTCTCAATCTCCGTCAACCCTTAAACATTCAGTACTTC	CASGRGLNLRQPLNIQYF	TRBJ2-4	.	TRBV2	.
TGTGCCAGCAGCCGACTAACTAGCGGGAGAGCCTACGAGCAGTACTTC	CASSRLTSGRAYEQYF	TRBJ2-7	TRBD2	TRBV14	.
TGTGCCAGCTCACCGAACGACTACGAGCAGTACTTC	CASSPNDYEQYF	TRBJ2-7	.	TRBV18	few
TGTGCCAGCAGTTACTCACCCGGGGGGGCTTTTCCCCATGAGCAGTTCTTC	CASSYSPGGAFPHEQFF	TRBJ2-1	TRBD2	TRBV6-5	few
TGTGCCAGCAGCCCGAGGGAACTTCTCAGGACTGAAGCTTTCTTT	CASSPRELLRTEAFF	TRBJ1-1	.	TRBV14	.
TGTGCCAGCAGCCAAGATCTCGCAGGGAGTACAGATACGCAGTATTTT	CASSQDLAGSTDTQYF	TRBJ2-3	.	TRBV4-2	few
TGTGCCAGCAGCGGGTCCTACGAGCAGTACTTC	CASSGSYEQYF	TRBJ2-7	.	TRBV7-8	many
TGTGCCAGCAGCCAGTCTAGCGGGTATAGCTCCTACAATGAGCAGTTCTTC	CASSQSSGYSSYNEQFF	TRBJ2-1	TRBD2	TRBV3-1	few
TGTGCCAGCAGCCCTCCTGGACTACGGGCCGGGGAGCTGTTTTTT	CASSPPGLRAGELFF	TRBJ2-2	.	TRBV7-6	few
TGTGCCAGCAGCCAAGGACAGATGGGACTCCAAGAGACCCAGTACTTC	CASSQGQMGLQETQYF	TRBJ2-5	.	TRBV7-2	few
TGTGCCAGCAGCGGGCCAAGGCTTTCCGGGGCCAACGTCCTGACTTTC	CASSGPRLSGANVLTF	TRBJ2-6	.	TRBV6-1	.
TGTGCCAGCAGTGAAACGGCAGACTCTGGAAACACCATATATTTT	CASSETADSGNTIYF	TRBJ1-3	.	TRBV6-1	.
TGTGCCACCACGCAGGATCTCCACACTGAAGCTTTCTTT	CATTQDLHTEAFF	TRBJ1-1	.	TRBV7-2	.
TGCGCCAGCAGCTTGGATGGGACTAGCTCGGATACGCAGTATTTT	CASSLDGTSSDTQYF	TRBJ2-3	TRBD2	TRBV5-1	.
TGCAGTGCGCTCGGGAACGACAAAAACATTCAGTACTTC	CSALGNDKNIQYF	TRBJ2-4	.	TRBV20-1	few
TGTGCCAGCAGTTTAACGGCAGGGAGTCAGCCCCAGCATTTT	CASSLTAGSQPQHF	TRBJ1-5	.	TRBV12-3/TRBV12-4	.
TGTGCCAGCAGCTTAGACAGAATCAATGAGCAGTTCTTC	CASSLDRINEQFF	TRBJ2-1	.	TRBV7-8	few
TGCAGTGCTACAACAAGGGACGCTGAAGGGTTGAAGGCTGAAGCTTTCTTT	CSATTRDAEGLKAEAFF	TRBJ1-1	.	TRBV20-1	.
TGCAGTGCTAGAACCGACAGGGGTGAGACCCAGTACTTC	CSARTDRGETQYF	TRBJ2-5	TRBD1	TRBV20-1	.
TGTGCCAGCAGTTTACAGGGGTTTGATACGCAGTATTTT	CASSLQGFDTQYF	TRBJ2-3	.	TRBV12-3/TRBV12-4	.
TGTGCCAGCAGTTTTAGCGATTCCTACAATGAGCAGTTCTTC	CASSFSDSYNEQFF	TRBJ2-1	.	TRBV12-3/TRBV12-4	.
TGTGCCAGCGGCGGGAGCCCCGAGTTCTTC	CASGGSPEFF	TRBJ2-1	TRBD2	TRBV7-9	.
TGTGCCATCAGTGGATTCGGACAGGGAAACACTGAAGCTTTCTTT	CAISGFGQGNTEAFF	TRBJ1-1	TRBD1	TRBV10-3	few
TGCAGCGTTGAAGATCAAATTTCAGCCTACAATGAGCAGTTCTTC	CSVEDQISAYNEQFF	TRBJ2-1	.	TRBV29-1	few
TGTGCCAGCAGCTCCAAGGACAGGGGGCGCAGCGAGCAGTACTTC	CASSSKDRGRSEQYF	TRBJ2-7	TRBD1	TRBV11-1	.
TGCAGTGCTAGAAGTGCTAGCGGGAGGGCTTCTGAGCAGTTCTTC	CSARSASGRASEQFF	TRBJ2-1	TRBD2	TRBV20-1	few
TGTGCCAGCAGCCTCGGACAGGCTACCTACAATGAGCAGTTATTC	CASSLGQATYNEQLF	TRBJ2-1	TRBD1	TRBV11-2	.